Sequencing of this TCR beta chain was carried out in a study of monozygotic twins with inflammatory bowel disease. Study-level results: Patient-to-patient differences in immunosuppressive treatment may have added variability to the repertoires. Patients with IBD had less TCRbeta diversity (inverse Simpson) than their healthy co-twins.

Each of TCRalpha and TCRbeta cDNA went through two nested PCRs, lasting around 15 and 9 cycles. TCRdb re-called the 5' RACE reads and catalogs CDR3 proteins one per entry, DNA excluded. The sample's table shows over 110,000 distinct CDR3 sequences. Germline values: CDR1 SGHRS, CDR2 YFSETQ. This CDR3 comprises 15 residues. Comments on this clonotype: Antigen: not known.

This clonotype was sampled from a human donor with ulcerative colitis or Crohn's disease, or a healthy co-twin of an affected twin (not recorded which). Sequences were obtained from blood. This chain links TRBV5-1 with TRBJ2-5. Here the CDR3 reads CASSLGVSQEETQYF.